This section outlines one TCR beta chain sequence together with its context. Germline CDR1 and CDR2: DFQATT and SNEGSKA (reference sequence). The CDR3 extends over 15 amino acids. V was clipped by 3 bases and J by 1 base; unmatched bases: 6. The data originate from a study of blood T cell repertoires in COVID-19. Study details: Samples of COVID-19 (acute and convalescent) were obtained from the United States, Italy and Spain. The analysed material was cDNA or gDNA that came from T cells, B-cell-depleted T cells, or PBMCs.

Authors' data handling: Estimation of nucleated cell counts was performed using reference gene primer amplification. Assay used: immunoSEQ multiplex PCR; TCRdb lists only in-frame clones, some missing. D and trimming come from the DNA, and the V and J calls and clone size come from that table. In the table there are tens of thousands of clones, around nine tenths of which are singletons. This TCR came from a human donor with active COVID-19. The donor label of this sample is uncertain. Source material: peripheral blood. The V and J genes are TRBV20-1 and TRBJ2-7, with 10 nucleotides matching TRBD1. Written as DNA, the CDR3 is TGCAGTGCTAGTCCCGGGACAGGGGTTTCCTACGAGCAGTACTTC. Amino acids: CSASPGTGVSYEQYF.